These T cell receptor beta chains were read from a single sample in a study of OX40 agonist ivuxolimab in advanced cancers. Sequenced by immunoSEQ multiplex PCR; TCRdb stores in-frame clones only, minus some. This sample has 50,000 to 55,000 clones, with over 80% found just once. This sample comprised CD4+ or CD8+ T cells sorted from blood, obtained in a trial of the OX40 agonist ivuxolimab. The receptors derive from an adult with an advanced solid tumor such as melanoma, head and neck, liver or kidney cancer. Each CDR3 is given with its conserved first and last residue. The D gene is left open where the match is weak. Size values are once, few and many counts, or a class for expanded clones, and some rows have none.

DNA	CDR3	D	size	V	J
TGTGCCACCAGTTACGGACAGAACTCTGGAAACACCATATATTTT	CATSYGQNSGNTIYF	NA	NA	TRBV15	TRBJ1-3
TGTGCTAGTGCCTTGGTAGAAGGTGGGGCCGGAGGTGAAGCCTTCTTT	CASALVEGGAGGEAFF	NA	NA	TRBV12-5	TRBJ1-1
TGCGCCAGCAGCCCCGGAACGGTTAATGAAAAACTGTTTTTT	CASSPGTVNEKLFF	NA	NA	TRBV5-1	TRBJ1-4
TGTGCCAGCAGCTTATTTCGGGACACTGAAGCTTTCTTT	CASSLFRDTEAFF	NA	NA	TRBV28	TRBJ1-1
TGTGCCAGCAGCTTGATCCCAAGCAATCAGCCCCAGCATTTT	CASSLIPSNQPQHF	NA	NA	TRBV5-5	TRBJ1-5
TGTGCCAGCAGTACCCCCGGGGGTTCCTGGCTGTTTTTT	CASSTPGGSWLFF	NA	once	TRBV27	TRBJ2-2
TGTGCCAGTAGACTCGATCGTGACTATGGCTACACCTTC	CASRLDRDYGYTF	NA	few	TRBV19	TRBJ1-2
TGTGCCAGCAGCCCCACAGGGGGCGACTATGGCTACACCTTC	CASSPTGGDYGYTF	TRBD1	NA	TRBV9	TRBJ1-2
TGCGCCAGCAGCTGGGCCGGTGAAAAACAAGAGACCCAGTACTTC	CASSWAGEKQETQYF	NA	NA	TRBV5-1	TRBJ2-5
TGTGCCAGCAGTCTCAGGGACAATCAGCCCCAGCATTTT	CASSLRDNQPQHF	NA	NA	TRBV6-6	TRBJ1-5
TGTGCCAGCAGTGCACCGGGACAGGGACGATACGAGCAGTACTTC	CASSAPGQGRYEQYF	TRBD1	once	TRBV6-1	TRBJ2-7
TGTGCCAGCAGTAGCCAGGGAGTTGGCTACACCTTC	CASSSQGVGYTF	NA	NA	TRBV6-1	TRBJ1-2
TGTGCCAGCAGCGTCCTAGCGGAGCTCTACAATGAGCAGTTCTTC	CASSVLAELYNEQFF	TRBD2	once	TRBV9	TRBJ2-1
TGTGCCAGCAGTTACTCAAGGGGGAGGGACGAGCAGTACTTC	CASSYSRGRDEQYF	NA	few	TRBV6-5	TRBJ2-7
TGTGCCAGCAGTCTTCCACAGAACACTGAAGCTTTCTTT	CASSLPQNTEAFF	NA	NA	TRBV6-6	TRBJ1-1